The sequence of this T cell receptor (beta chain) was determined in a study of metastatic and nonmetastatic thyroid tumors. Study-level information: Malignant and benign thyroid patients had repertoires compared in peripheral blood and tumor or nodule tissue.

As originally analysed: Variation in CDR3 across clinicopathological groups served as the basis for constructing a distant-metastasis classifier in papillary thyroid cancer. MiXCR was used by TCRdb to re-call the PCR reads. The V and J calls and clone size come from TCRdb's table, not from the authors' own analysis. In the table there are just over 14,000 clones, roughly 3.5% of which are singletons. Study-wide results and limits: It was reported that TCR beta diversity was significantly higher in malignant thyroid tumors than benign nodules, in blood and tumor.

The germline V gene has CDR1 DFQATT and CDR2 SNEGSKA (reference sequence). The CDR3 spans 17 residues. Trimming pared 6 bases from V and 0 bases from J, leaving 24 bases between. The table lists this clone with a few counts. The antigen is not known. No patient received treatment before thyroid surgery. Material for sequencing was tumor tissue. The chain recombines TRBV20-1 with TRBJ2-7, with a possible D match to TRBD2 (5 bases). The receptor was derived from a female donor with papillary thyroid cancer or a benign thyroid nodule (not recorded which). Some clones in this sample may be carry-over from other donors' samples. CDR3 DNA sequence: TGCAGTGCGAGAAATACCCCGGAGAGCGGCAACTCCTACGAGCAGTACTTC. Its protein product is CSARNTPESGNSYEQYF.